These T cell receptor beta chains were read from a single sample in a study of T cell responses to AZD1222 COVID-19 vaccine. TCRdb's table, derived via immunoSEQ multiplex PCR, lists solely in-frame clones and lacks some. The repertoire holds over 150,000 clones, with about nine tenths as singletons. The sequencing here drew on peripheral blood, taken on day 0 of AZD1222 vaccination. Receptors originate from an adult in good health. CDR3s include the opening cysteine and the closing phenylalanine or tryptophan. The order of the fields is J gene, clone size, V gene, D gene, CDR3 DNA, CDR3 protein. The D gene is left open where the match is weak. Expanded clones get a size class; other rows say once, few or many, or leave the size out.

>TRBJ1-1|once|TRBV15|NA
TGTGCCACCAGCAGAGAGCGGTGGGCGTTGAACACTGAAGCTTTCTTT
CATSRERWALNTEAFF
>TRBJ2-2|NA|TRBV3-1/TRBV3-2|TRBD2
TGTGCCAGCAGCCTTGGGGGGGCCGGGGAGCTGTTTTTT
CASSLGGAGELFF
>TRBJ1-4|NA|TRBV5-1|TRBD1
TGCGCCAGCAGCTTGGGACAGGGGTTGGAAAAACTGTTTTTT
CASSLGQGLEKLFF
>TRBJ1-2|once|TRBV7-9|TRBD1
TGTGCCAGCAGCTTAGGACAGGGGGCGAGTGGCTACACCTTC
CASSLGQGASGYTF
>TRBJ2-3|NA|TRBV5-1|NA
TGCGCCAGCAGCTTAAGACAGTTTAGCACAGATACGCAGTATTTT
CASSLRQFSTDTQYF
>TRBJ1-3|NA|TRBV6-5|NA
TGTGCCAGCACCTCTCGGAGGGGGGAGGGAAACACCATATATTTT
CASTSRRGEGNTIYF
>TRBJ1-1|few|TRBV6-1|TRBD1
TGTGCCAGCAGTGACGGGACAGGGGGAATTGAAGCTTTCTTT
CASSDGTGGIEAFF
>TRBJ1-4|NA|TRBV19|TRBD1
TGTGCCAGTAGTATCTCCTTACAGGGGGGGGCTGAAAAACTGTTTTTT
CASSISLQGGAEKLFF
>TRBJ1-6|NA|TRBV28|NA
TGTGCCAGCAGAGCTCTTTTAGGACGGGACGCCCCAAGCTCCTATAATTCACCCCTCCACTTT
CASRALLGRDAPSSYNSPLHF
>TRBJ1-2|NA|TRBV18|NA
TGTGCCAGCTCACCAGCGGGGGATGCTGGCTACACCTTC
CASSPAGDAGYTF